The 2 T cell receptor beta chains reported below all come from one sample, sequenced in a study of cytomegalovirus exposure and HLA in healthy donors. The PCR ran on 60 Vbeta and 13 Jbeta primers. Repertoires were generated with immunoSEQ multiplex PCR, while TCRdb's copy carries only in-frame clones and drops some. The sample carries tens of thousands of clones, more than 60% recorded once. The specimen sequenced was PBMCs. These receptors all stem from a man aged 45-65 years in good health and CMV-seropositive.

The chain couples TRBV7-2 to TRBJ2-7; possible D gene TRBD2, 5 bases. Germline-derived CDR1 and CDR2 are SGHTA and FQGNSA. The V end lost 4 bases, the J end lost 1 base, and 11 bases lay between the germline ends. CDR3 size: 14 residues. In nucleotides, the CDR3 is TGTGCCAGCAGCTCCCGGACTGGTTCCTACGAGCAGTACTTC. Translated, it gives CASSSRTGSYEQYF. Full variable domain (remainder filled in from reference TRBV7-2 and TRBJ2-7): GAGVSQSPSNKVTEKGKDVELRCDPISGHTALYWYRQSLGQGLEFLIYFQGNSAPDKSGLPSDRFSAERTGGSVSTLTIQRTQQEDSAVYLCASSSRTGSYEQYFGPGTRLTVT.

The V gene is TRBV7-2, the J gene TRBJ1-5, with D perhaps matching TRBD1 (5 bases). Looked up from germline, CDR1 is SGHTA and CDR2 is FQGNSA. The CDR3 runs to 14 residues. Trimming shortened V by 5 bases and J by 2 bases, and 10 bases separated the two germline ends. CDR3 bases: TGTGCCAGCAGCGTTGACAGTGGCAATCAGCCCCAGCATTTT. Translated, it gives CASSVDSGNQPQHF.